Listed below are T cell receptor beta chains from one sample, sequenced in a study of blood T cell repertoires in COVID-19. Here immunoSEQ multiplex PCR was the method, and the copy in TCRdb shows in-frame clones only, minus some. The sample lists approximately 67,000 clones; more than 75% were seen once. Material for sequencing was peripheral blood. All receptors derive from a man between 45 and 60 years old with active COVID-19. CDR3s include the opening cysteine and the closing phenylalanine or tryptophan. Each record gives: clone size, V gene, CDR3 length, J gene, D gene, CDR3 protein, CDR3 DNA. The D gene is left open where the match is weak. Only part of the rows carry a size: once, few, many, or a class if the clone is expanded.

abundance: .; v_gene: TRBV3-1/TRBV3-2; len: 15; j_gene: TRBJ2-3; d_gene: TRBD2; CDR3aa: CASSLLAVGTDTQYF; CDR3nt: TGTGCCAGCAGCCTACTAGCGGTTGGCACAGATACGCAGTATTTT
abundance: .; v_gene: TRBV12-3/TRBV12-4; len: 12; j_gene: TRBJ2-7; d_gene: .; CDR3aa: CASSLWGVEQYF; CDR3nt: TGTGCCAGCAGTTTGTGGGGGGTCGAGCAGTACTTC
abundance: .; v_gene: TRBV6-5; len: 14; j_gene: TRBJ1-1; d_gene: .; CDR3aa: CASTKWGQNTEAFF; CDR3nt: TGTGCCAGCACCAAATGGGGACAGAACACTGAAGCTTTCTTT
abundance: .; v_gene: TRBV2; len: 17; j_gene: TRBJ2-7; d_gene: TRBD2; CDR3aa: CASITLTGGLAPYEQYF; CDR3nt: TGTGCCAGCATTACCCTTACGGGGGGACTAGCGCCCTACGAGCAGTACTTC
abundance: .; v_gene: TRBV7-9; len: 11; j_gene: TRBJ1-1; d_gene: .; CDR3aa: CASRRETEAFF; CDR3nt: TGTGCCAGCAGGCGGGAAACTGAAGCTTTCTTT
abundance: .; v_gene: TRBV18; len: 15; j_gene: TRBJ1-3; d_gene: .; CDR3aa: CASSPEAASGNTIYF; CDR3nt: TGTGCCAGCTCACCAGAGGCGGCCTCTGGAAACACCATATATTTT
abundance: .; v_gene: TRBV6-6; len: 16; j_gene: TRBJ2-7; d_gene: TRBD1; CDR3aa: CASSSQGTALSYEQYF; CDR3nt: TGTGCCAGCAGTTCCCAAGGGACAGCGCTCTCCTACGAGCAGTACTTC
abundance: .; v_gene: TRBV13; len: 14; j_gene: TRBJ2-3; d_gene: TRBD1; CDR3aa: CASSRDSFTDTQYF; CDR3nt: TGTGCCAGCAGCCGGGACAGCTTTACAGATACGCAGTATTTT
abundance: .; v_gene: TRBV19; len: 14; j_gene: TRBJ1-4; d_gene: TRBD1; CDR3aa: CASRLGQGREKLFF; CDR3nt: TGTGCCAGTCGACTGGGACAGGGTCGAGAAAAACTGTTTTTT
abundance: .; v_gene: TRBV20-1; len: 13; j_gene: TRBJ2-2; d_gene: .; CDR3aa: CSASRGNTGELFF; CDR3nt: TGCAGTGCTAGTCGGGGGAACACCGGGGAGCTGTTTTTT
abundance: .; v_gene: TRBV11-3; len: 16; j_gene: TRBJ2-3; d_gene: TRBD2; CDR3aa: CASSSGLASSTDTQYF; CDR3nt: TGTGCCAGCAGCTCCGGACTAGCGAGTAGCACAGATACGCAGTATTTT
abundance: once; v_gene: TRBV5-6; len: 18; j_gene: TRBJ2-1; d_gene: .; CDR3aa: CASSLGHRAWRSYNEQFF; CDR3nt: TGTGCCAGCAGCTTGGGGCATAGGGCGTGGAGGTCCTACAATGAGCAGTTCTTC
abundance: .; v_gene: TRBV7-2; len: 18; j_gene: TRBJ2-6; d_gene: .; CDR3aa: CASSLMGHHSWGANVLTF; CDR3nt: TGTGCCAGCAGTCTAATGGGGCACCATTCGTGGGGGGCCAACGTCCTGACTTTC
abundance: .; v_gene: TRBV5-1; len: 18; j_gene: TRBJ2-7; d_gene: .; CDR3aa: CASSYHSLDSLSSYEQYF; CDR3nt: TGCGCCAGCAGCTACCACTCCCTAGACAGTCTCAGCTCCTACGAGCAGTACTTC
abundance: .; v_gene: TRBV15; len: 15; j_gene: TRBJ1-5; d_gene: .; CDR3aa: CATSGSWGRRQPQHF; CDR3nt: TGTGCCACCAGCGGGAGTTGGGGGCGCCGACAGCCCCAGCATTTT
abundance: .; v_gene: TRBV19; len: 15; j_gene: TRBJ1-3; d_gene: .; CDR3aa: CASSIRVSSGNTIYF; CDR3nt: TGTGCCAGTAGTATTCGGGTGAGCTCTGGAAACACCATATATTTT
abundance: .; v_gene: TRBV28; len: 17; j_gene: TRBJ2-1; d_gene: TRBD2; CDR3aa: CASTSRGGLAGSGEQFF; CDR3nt: TGTGCCAGCACATCCCGGGGGGGACTAGCGGGATCTGGCGAGCAGTTCTTC
abundance: .; v_gene: TRBV18; len: 16; j_gene: TRBJ1-1; d_gene: TRBD1; CDR3aa: CASSPNQQGLNTEAFF; CDR3nt: TGTGCCAGCTCACCAAACCAACAGGGGCTGAACACTGAAGCTTTCTTT
abundance: .; v_gene: TRBV5-1; len: 15; j_gene: TRBJ2-6; d_gene: .; CDR3aa: CASTRGSSGANVLTF; CDR3nt: TGCGCCAGCACCCGCGGGTCGTCCGGGGCCAACGTCCTGACTTTC
abundance: .; v_gene: TRBV25-1; len: 15; j_gene: TRBJ2-3; d_gene: TRBD2; CDR3aa: CASSELGGRVDTQYF; CDR3nt: TGTGCCAGCAGTGAATTGGGCGGGAGGGTAGATACGCAGTATTTT
abundance: .; v_gene: TRBV18; len: 14; j_gene: TRBJ2-4; d_gene: TRBD1; CDR3aa: CASSPPGQENIQYF; CDR3nt: TGTGCCAGCTCACCCCCGGGACAGGAAAACATTCAGTACTTC
abundance: .; v_gene: TRBV15; len: 17; j_gene: TRBJ1-1; d_gene: .; CDR3aa: CATSRDKSGRMNTEAFF; CDR3nt: TGTGCCACCAGCAGAGATAAGTCAGGGCGAATGAACACTGAAGCTTTCTTT
abundance: once; v_gene: TRBV29-1; len: 14; j_gene: TRBJ2-1; d_gene: TRBD2; CDR3aa: CSVLGLAGDNEQFF; CDR3nt: TGCAGCGTTCTGGGACTAGCGGGAGACAATGAGCAGTTCTTC
abundance: .; v_gene: TRBV30; len: 11; j_gene: TRBJ1-1; d_gene: .; CDR3aa: CAWSVNTEAFF; CDR3nt: TGTGCCTGGAGCGTAAACACTGAAGCTTTCTTT
abundance: .; v_gene: TRBV5-4; len: 16; j_gene: TRBJ2-5; d_gene: TRBD2; CDR3aa: CASSPTSGRATETQYF; CDR3nt: TGTGCCAGCAGCCCGACTAGCGGGAGGGCCACGGAGACCCAGTACTTC
abundance: .; v_gene: TRBV5-1; len: 14; j_gene: TRBJ1-6; d_gene: .; CDR3aa: CASSASSPNSPLHF; CDR3nt: TGCGCCAGCAGCGCCTCGAGCCCTAATTCACCCCTCCACTTT
abundance: .; v_gene: TRBV2; len: 16; j_gene: TRBJ2-1; d_gene: TRBD2; CDR3aa: CASSKPGLAHYNEQFF; CDR3nt: TGTGCCAGCAGTAAACCGGGACTAGCGCATTACAATGAGCAGTTCTTC
abundance: .; v_gene: TRBV7-3; len: 15; j_gene: TRBJ2-1; d_gene: TRBD1; CDR3aa: CASSHTGTGYNEQFF; CDR3nt: TGTGCCAGCAGCCATACCGGGACAGGCTACAATGAGCAGTTCTTC
abundance: .; v_gene: TRBV10-1; len: 15; j_gene: TRBJ2-7; d_gene: TRBD1; CDR3aa: CASSVQGATYYEQYF; CDR3nt: TGCGCCAGCAGTGTCCAGGGGGCCACGTACTACGAGCAGTACTTC
abundance: .; v_gene: TRBV12-3/TRBV12-4; len: 13; j_gene: TRBJ1-2; d_gene: .; CDR3aa: CASSGGHRNGYTF; CDR3nt: TGTGCCAGCAGTGGGGGACACCGGAATGGCTACACCTTC
abundance: .; v_gene: TRBV7-2; len: 16; j_gene: TRBJ2-5; d_gene: TRBD2; CDR3aa: CASSLRLAGDAETQYF; CDR3nt: TGTGCCAGCAGCTTAAGGCTAGCGGGAGACGCAGAGACCCAGTACTTC
abundance: .; v_gene: TRBV5-4; len: 17; j_gene: TRBJ2-6; d_gene: TRBD2; CDR3aa: CASSLFGGGSGANVLTF; CDR3nt: TGTGCCAGCAGCTTGTTCGGGGGAGGGTCTGGGGCCAACGTCCTGACTTTC
abundance: few; v_gene: TRBV2; len: 14; j_gene: TRBJ1-5; d_gene: .; CDR3aa: CASSATGTDQPQHF; CDR3nt: TGTGCCAGCAGCGCTACAGGGACCGATCAGCCCCAGCATTTT
abundance: .; v_gene: TRBV29-1; len: 15; j_gene: TRBJ2-2; d_gene: TRBD2; CDR3aa: CSVVAGGPNTGELFF; CDR3nt: TGCAGCGTTGTAGCGGGAGGGCCTAACACCGGGGAGCTGTTTTTT
abundance: .; v_gene: TRBV7-3; len: 16; j_gene: TRBJ2-2; d_gene: TRBD2; CDR3aa: CASSATPSGGTGELFF; CDR3nt: TGTGCCAGCAGCGCAACTCCTAGCGGGGGCACCGGGGAGCTGTTTTTT
abundance: .; v_gene: TRBV4-2; len: 15; j_gene: TRBJ2-7; d_gene: TRBD2; CDR3aa: CASSHTGGGSYEQYF; CDR3nt: TGTGCCAGCAGTCACACGGGGGGGGGAAGCTACGAGCAGTACTTC
abundance: .; v_gene: TRBV3-1/TRBV3-2; len: 19; j_gene: TRBJ2-6; d_gene: .; CDR3aa: CASSQERVPNLSGANVLTF; CDR3nt: TGTGCCAGCAGCCAAGAGAGGGTTCCAAACCTCTCTGGGGCCAACGTCCTGACTTTC
abundance: .; v_gene: TRBV11-3; len: 14; j_gene: TRBJ2-1; d_gene: TRBD2; CDR3aa: CASSLEREYNEQFF; CDR3nt: TGTGCCAGCAGCCTGGAGCGGGAGTACAATGAGCAGTTCTTC
abundance: .; v_gene: TRBV7-8; len: 16; j_gene: TRBJ1-6; d_gene: .; CDR3aa: CASGQPGYSYNSPLHF; CDR3nt: TGTGCCAGCGGCCAACCCGGTTACTCCTATAATTCACCCCTCCACTTT
abundance: .; v_gene: TRBV18; len: 17; j_gene: TRBJ2-5; d_gene: TRBD1; CDR3aa: CASSPPGYRGIGETQYF; CDR3nt: TGTGCCAGCTCACCACCTGGATACAGGGGAATTGGAGAGACCCAGTACTTC
abundance: .; v_gene: TRBV7-9; len: 16; j_gene: TRBJ2-1; d_gene: TRBD2; CDR3aa: CASSSTLAGTTDEQFF; CDR3nt: TGTGCCAGCAGCTCGACATTAGCGGGAACTACGGATGAGCAGTTCTTC
abundance: .; v_gene: TRBV6-6; len: 12; j_gene: TRBJ2-7; d_gene: .; CDR3aa: CASGNRGYEQYF; CDR3nt: TGTGCCAGCGGTAATCGGGGTTACGAGCAGTACTTC